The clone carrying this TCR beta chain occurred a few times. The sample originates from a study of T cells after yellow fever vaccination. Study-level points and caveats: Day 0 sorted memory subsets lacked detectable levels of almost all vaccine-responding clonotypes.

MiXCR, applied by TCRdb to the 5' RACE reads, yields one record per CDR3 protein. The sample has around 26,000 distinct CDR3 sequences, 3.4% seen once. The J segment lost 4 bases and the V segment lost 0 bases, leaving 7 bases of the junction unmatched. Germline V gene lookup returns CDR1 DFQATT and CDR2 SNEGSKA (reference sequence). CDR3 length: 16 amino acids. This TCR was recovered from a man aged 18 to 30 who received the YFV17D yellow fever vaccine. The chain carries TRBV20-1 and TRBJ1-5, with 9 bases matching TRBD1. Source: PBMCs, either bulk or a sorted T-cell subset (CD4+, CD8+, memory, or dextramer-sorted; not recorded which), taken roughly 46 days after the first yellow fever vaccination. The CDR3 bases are TGCAGTGCTAGAGATCCCGGGACAGGGAAAAATCAGCCCCAGCATTTT. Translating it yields CSARDPGTGKNQPQHF.